This T cell receptor beta chain was recovered during a study of T-cell memory formation after mild COVID-19. TCRdb analysed the 5' RACE reads with MiXCR anew, one entry per CDR3 protein. The sample has approximately 210,000 distinct CDR3 sequences; approximately 30% are singletons. This CDR3 has 14 amino acids. Germline V gene lookup returns CDR1 MNHEY and CDR2 SMNVEV (reference sequence). Trimming stripped 5 bases from V and 6 bases from J, with 14 bases between. This clonotype was seen more than once but under ten times. Its antigen remains unknown. Findings and caveats of the study: The authors left the SARS-CoV-2 specificity of second-wave clones peaking on day 37 unconfirmed.

The rearrangement links TRBV27 to TRBJ2-4; the D is unclear. The receptor was isolated from an adult woman who had mild COVID-19 (a few samples of this study predate the infection). Cell type and time point are not known. Sample: PBMCs or a T cell subset sorted from them (not recorded which). The CDR3 DNA sequence: TGTGCCAGCAGTCCGGATACGGGTCGAAACATTCAGTACTTC. Amino acid sequence: CASSPDTGRNIQYF.